One and the same sample provided the 12 T cell receptor beta chains below, sequenced in a study of T cells in women clearing cervical HPV infection. TCRdb's copy holds only in-frame clones and misses some; the assay was immunoSEQ multiplex PCR. Here the sample table reports 15,000 or so clones. What was sequenced was blood buffy coat. The receptors here all came from a woman between 18 and 70 years old with a cervical HPV16 infection that either progressed to CIN3+ or cleared (not recorded which).

Regarding this clone: Coverage ceases 3 residues before the CDR3 finishes, and the germline J gene fills in the end. This sequence joins TRBV4-1 and TRBJ2-7; 7 nucleotides line up with TRBD1. CDR1 is MGHRA, CDR2 YSYEKL, per germline. This CDR3 contains 17 residues. V trimming: 2 bases; J trimming: 3 bases; junction bases outside the gene matches: 13. The CDR3 bases that were read are TGCGCCAGCAGCCAATTCCTGGGACAGATAACCAACTACGAG. Amino acids: CASSQFLGQITNYE. Given in full, the CDR3 is CASSQFLGQITNYEQYF.

With respect to this clone: The read gets to within 3 residues of the CDR3 end, and the germline J gene fills in the rest. The rearrangement uses TRBV19 and TRBJ2-2, with TRBD2 identical over 12 bases. This CDR3 has 17 residues. The germline gives CDR1 LNHDA, CDR2 SQIVND (reference sequence). V shed 5 bases and J 5 bases; nucleotides not matched to a gene: 9. This CDR3 reads CASSVPSGGVGTGELFF. The sequenced part of the CDR3 DNA is TGTGCCAGTAGTGTACCTAGCGGGGGGGTAGGGACCGGGGAG.

As for this clone: The CDR3 end falls 3 residues outside the read, so it is completed with the germline J gene. This sequence joins TRBV18 and TRBJ2-1; D is perhaps TRBD1 (6 bases). In germline, CDR1 is KGHSH, CDR2 LQKENI. The CDR3 is 13 amino acids. With 5 bases removed from V and 6 bases from J, the gap between germline ends came to 11 bases. The CDR3 sequence is CASSSQGGNEQFF. The DNA read from the CDR3 is TGTGCCAGCTCATCCCAAGGGGGCAATGAG.

Points on this clone: The CDR3 goes on 3 residues after the read ends, and that part is filled in from the germline J gene. The genes are TRBV3-1 (or the pseudogene TRBV3-2) and TRBJ2-7; 7 bases fit TRBD1. The CDR3 contains 16 residues. Germline CDR1 reads LGHDT; CDR2 reads YNNKEL (reference sequence). With V trimmed by 4 bases and J by 5 bases, 14 bases remained unmatched. The DNA read from the CDR3 is TGTGCCAGCAGCCCCCAATCGACAGGGAAGGGGGACGAG. It codes for CASSPQSTGKGDE. The full CDR3 protein reads CASSPQSTGKGDEQYF.

As to this clone: The read ends 3 residues before the CDR3 terminus; that terminus is restored from the germline J gene. The chain recombines TRBV7-6 with TRBJ2-3; TRBD1 matches at 8 bases. Germline loops: CDR1 SGHVS, CDR2 FNYEAQ. The CDR3 contains 16 residues. V shed 5 bases, J shed 7 bases, and the junction held 14 bases outside the gene matches. The covered CDR3 bases are TGTGCCAGCAGCCCGACAGGGGAAGTCGACACGTATACG. This sequence encodes CASSPTGEVDTYT. The CDR3 in its entirety is CASSPTGEVDTYTQYF.

A note on this clone: Read coverage stops 3 residues before the CDR3 terminus; the germline J gene supplies the remainder. The chain links TRBV28 to TRBJ2-7; 8 bases map to TRBD2. With 6 bases clipped from V and 5 bases from J, the junction kept 15 bases outside the gene matches. The length of the CDR3 is 16 residues. Germline CDR1 reads MDHEN; CDR2 reads SYDVKM. The DNA read from the CDR3 is TGTGCCAGCAGCCCCTTCCGCCGGGGGGGGCGGCACGAG. Translated: CASSPFRRGGRHE. The full CDR3 sequence reads CASSPFRRGGRHEQYF.

This clone registers medium-sized by frequency. Coverage ceases 3 residues before the CDR3 finishes, and the germline J gene fills in the end. V is TRBV7-2 and J is TRBJ2-3; D remains ambiguous. Germline CDR1 SGHTA, CDR2 FQGNSA. This CDR3 region has 15 residues. With 0 bases removed from V and 7 bases from J, the gap between germline ends came to 14 bases. The CDR3 bases that were read are TGTGCCAGCAGCTTAGCGCAGAATAGACTGTATACG. It is translated as CASSLAQNRLYT. Given in full, the CDR3 is CASSLAQNRLYTQYF.

Worth noting for this clone: The read terminates 3 residues ahead of where the CDR3 ends, so the germline J gene completes it. The gene calls are TRBV20-1 and TRBJ1-6; weak D call: TRBD1 (6 bases). CDR1 is DFQATT, CDR2 SNEGSKA, per germline (reference sequence). This CDR3 region has 17 residues. Here the CDR3 reads CSAPPVDGFRQAAPLHF. The CDR3 DNA, read in part, is TGCAGTGCCCCCCCCGTTGATGGATTCAGACAGGCAGCCCCC.

Comment on this clone: The sequence runs out 3 residues before the end of the CDR3; the remainder is reconstructed from the germline J gene. This chain joins TRBV2 and TRBJ2-7; TRBD1 might be the D (6 bases). Trimming pared 9 bases from V and 0 bases from J, leaving 21 bases between. The CDR3 is made up of 16 amino acids. Germline V lookup: CDR1 SNHLY, CDR2 FYNNEI. The DNA read from the CDR3 is TGTGCCAGTAACAGGCCGGGACAAAAGAGCTCCTACGAG. It specifies CASNRPGQKSSYE. In full, the CDR3 is CASNRPGQKSSYEQYF.

With regard to this clone: The DNA ends 3 residues before the CDR3 does, and the rest of the CDR3 is filled in from the germline J gene. The V call is TRBV10-3, the J call TRBJ1-2; tentative D call: TRBD1 (5 bases). The CDR3 consists of 15 residues. Between the trimmed V and J ends, which lost 2 bases and 0 bases, there was a span of 10 bases. Looked up from germline, CDR1 is ENHRY and CDR2 is SYGVKD. The sequenced part of the CDR3 DNA is TGTGCCATCAGTGAGGGGCAGGGAGCTAACTATGGC. The encoded protein is CAISEGQGANYG. The full CDR3 sequence reads CAISEGQGANYGYTF.

In the case of this clone: With the read ending 3 residues before the CDR3 end, the germline J gene is used to fill in that end. The chain employs TRBV20-1 and TRBJ2-7; perhaps TRBD2 as D (6 bases). The V and J ends lost 4 bases and 0 bases respectively, with 13 bases between them. Germline CDR1 DFQATT, CDR2 SNEGSKA (reference sequence). The CDR3 length is 14 residues. The chain's CDR3 is CSATPGTFSYEQYF. The part of the CDR3 DNA that was read is TGCAGTGCTACCCCCGGGACTTTCTCCTACGAG.

Details on this clone: The CDR3 end is not reached by the read, which stops 3 residues before it; the germline J gene fills it in. This rearrangement joins TRBV30 to TRBJ2-1; 7 bases fit TRBD2. J lost 9 bases, V lost 3 bases, and 14 bases had no gene match. The CDR3 contains 15 residues. The germline gives CDR1 GTSNPN, CDR2 SVGIG (reference sequence). The sequenced CDR3 bases are TGTGCCTGGAGACCCCTGGGGACTATCAGGATTGAG. Amino acid sequence: CAWRPLGTIRIE. The whole CDR3 sequence reads CAWRPLGTIRIEQFF.